These T cell receptor beta chains were read from a single sample in a study of T cells in Graves' hyperthyroidism and ophthalmopathy. MiXCR was run by TCRdb on the multiplex PCR reads, yielding one entry per CDR3 protein. Here the sample spans fewer than 900,000 distinct CDR3 sequences, roughly 20% being singletons. The source material was blood. These receptor sequences come from a woman in her 50s with Graves' hyperthyroidism that later progressed to Graves' ophthalmopathy. Each CDR3 is given with its conserved first and last residue. D genes are given only for firm matches. The size field is filled for only some rows; it gives once, few, many or a size class.

d_gene,abundance,j_gene,v_gene,CDR3nt,CDR3aa
-,few,TRBJ2-7,TRBV11-3,TGTGCCAGCAGTTTAACCGGGGAGGTACACGAGCAGTACTTC,CASSLTGEVHEQYF
-,-,TRBJ1-4,TRBV6-6,TGTGCCAGCAGTTACAGGGCAGACGAAAAACTGTTTTTT,CASSYRADEKLFF
-,-,TRBJ1-3,TRBV19,TGTGCCAGTACGGAGACCTCTGGAAACACCATATATTTT,CASTETSGNTIYF
-,few,TRBJ2-3,TRBV27,TGTGCCAGCAGTTTATGGGGTATAGATACGCAGTATTTT,CASSLWGIDTQYF
-,few,TRBJ2-2,TRBV10-1,TGCGCCAGCAGTGAGCCCGGACACGTTAACACCGGGGAGCTGTTTTTT,CASSEPGHVNTGELFF
TRBD1,-,TRBJ2-7,TRBV30,TGTGCCTGGACCAGAGGACAGGCAGCGTACGAGCAGTACTTC,CAWTRGQAAYEQYF
TRBD1,few,TRBJ2-7,TRBV7-8,TGTGCCAGCAGCTTGGTTCAGGACAGGGGCCTGTACGAGCAGTACTTC,CASSLVQDRGLYEQYF
TRBD2,many,TRBJ2-3,TRBV7-3,TGTGCCAGCAGCCTTACTAGCGCTCTAACAGATACGCAGTATTTT,CASSLTSALTDTQYF
-,few,TRBJ1-2,TRBV7-9,TGTGCCAGCAGCCCAGGCTTAAGGAGACCTAACTATGGCTACACCTTC,CASSPGLRRPNYGYTF
TRBD1,many,TRBJ2-1,TRBV3-1,TGTGCCAGCAGCCAAAGGGACAGGGGTTTTGAGCAGTTCTTC,CASSQRDRGFEQFF
TRBD1,-,TRBJ1-6,TRBV6-5,TGTGCCAGCAGTTACTGGACAGGCCCCAATTCACCCCTCCACTTT,CASSYWTGPNSPLHF
-,many,TRBJ2-2,TRBV7-2,TGTGCCAGCAGCTTTGGGGGGCTAGGTACCGGGGAGCTGTTTTTT,CASSFGGLGTGELFF